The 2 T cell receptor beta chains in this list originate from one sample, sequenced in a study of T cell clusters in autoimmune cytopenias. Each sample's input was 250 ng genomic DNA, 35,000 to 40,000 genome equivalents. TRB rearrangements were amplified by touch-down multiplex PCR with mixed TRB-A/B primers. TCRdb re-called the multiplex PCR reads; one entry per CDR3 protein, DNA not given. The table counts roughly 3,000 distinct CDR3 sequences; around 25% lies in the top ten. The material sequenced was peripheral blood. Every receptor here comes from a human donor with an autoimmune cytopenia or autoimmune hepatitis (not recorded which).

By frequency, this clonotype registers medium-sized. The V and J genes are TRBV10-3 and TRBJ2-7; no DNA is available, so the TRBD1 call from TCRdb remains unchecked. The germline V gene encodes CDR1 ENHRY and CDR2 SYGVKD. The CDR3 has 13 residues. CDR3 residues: CAISDRGPYEQYF.

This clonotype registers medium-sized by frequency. The CDR3 loop is CASSYYQGRYDGELFF. The V and J genes are TRBV6-6 and TRBJ2-2; TCRdb's D gene call, TRBD1, goes unchecked for lack of DNA. The CDR3 length is 16 residues. CDR1 is MNHNY and CDR2 is SVGAGI in the germline V gene (reference sequence).